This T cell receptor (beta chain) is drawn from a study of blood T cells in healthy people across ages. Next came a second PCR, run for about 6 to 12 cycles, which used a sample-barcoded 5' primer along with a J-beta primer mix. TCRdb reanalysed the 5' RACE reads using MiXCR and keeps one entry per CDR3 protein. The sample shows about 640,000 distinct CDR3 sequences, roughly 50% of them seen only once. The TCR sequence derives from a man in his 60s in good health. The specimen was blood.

This CDR3 reads CASSRQRNTGELFF. The CDR3 bases are TGTGCCAGCAGTAGACAGAGAAACACCGGGGAGCTGTTTTTT. The chain joins TRBV7-2 to TRBJ2-2, with a weak D call TRBD1 (5 bases). V gave up 6 bases and J gave up 2 bases, with 10 bases separating them. The CDR3 contains 14 residues. Looked up from germline, CDR1 is SGHTA and CDR2 is FQGNSA.